This section outlines one TCR beta chain sequence together with its context. As yet, its antigen is unknown. The record originates from a study of beta chain features in type 1 diabetes. Study-level points and caveats: In type 1 diabetes patients, VDJ junctions had fewer insertions; deletions at these junctions were more frequent. In cDNA sequencing, cells with high TCR expression could be over-represented. PCR may have favored shorter templates equally in patients and controls.

CDR3 length: 14 residues. The V and J ends lost 5 bases and 6 bases respectively, with 13 bases between them. CDR1 MNHEY and CDR2 SVGAGI come from the germline V gene. The investigators reverse transcribed all of the isolated RNA, so they sequenced expressed TCRB transcripts. Approximately 4 million reads on average were seen across naive, central memory and regulatory T cell samples. Repertoires were generated with immunoSEQ multiplex PCR, while TCRdb's copy carries only in-frame clones and drops some. The sample includes hundreds of thousands of clones, around 15% seen only once; the top ten take about 0.086%.

What was sequenced was naive CD4+ T cells from blood. The rearrangement links TRBV6-5 to TRBJ2-2; perhaps D is TRBD1 or TRBD2 (5 bases each). The clonotype comes from a man between 18 and 35 years old in good health. The CDR3 DNA sequence: TGTGCCAGCAGTGGGGGAACCGGCCCCGGGGAGCTGTTTTTT. It translates to CASSGGTGPGELFF.